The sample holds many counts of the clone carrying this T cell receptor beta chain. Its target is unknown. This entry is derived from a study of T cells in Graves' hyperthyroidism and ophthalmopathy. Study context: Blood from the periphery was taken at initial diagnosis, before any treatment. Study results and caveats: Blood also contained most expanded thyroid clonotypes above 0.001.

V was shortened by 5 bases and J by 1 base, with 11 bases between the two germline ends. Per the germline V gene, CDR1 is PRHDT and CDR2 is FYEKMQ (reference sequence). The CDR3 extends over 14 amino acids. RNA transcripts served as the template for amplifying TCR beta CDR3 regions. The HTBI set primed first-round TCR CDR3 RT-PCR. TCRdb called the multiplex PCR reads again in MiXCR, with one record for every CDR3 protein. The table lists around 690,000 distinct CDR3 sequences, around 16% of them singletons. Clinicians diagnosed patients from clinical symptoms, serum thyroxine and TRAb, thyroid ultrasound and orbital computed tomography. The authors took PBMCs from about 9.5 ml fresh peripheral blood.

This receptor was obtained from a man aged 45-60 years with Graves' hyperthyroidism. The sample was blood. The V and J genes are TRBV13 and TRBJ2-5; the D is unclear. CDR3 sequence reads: CASSVTEFQETQYF. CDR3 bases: TGTGCCAGCAGCGTGACGGAGTTCCAAGAGACCCAGTACTTC.